The table lists the clone carrying this T cell receptor (beta chain) with a few counts. Study processing details: Reference gene primer amplification gave estimated nucleated cell counts. TCRdb keeps only in-frame clones here, not all; method: immunoSEQ multiplex PCR. V, J and clone size reflect that table, while D and trimming were determined from the DNA. This sample yields some 240,000 clones, of which around 82% are seen a single time; around 13% belongs to the top ten. This sample was included in a study of blood T cell repertoires in COVID-19. Across the study: Acute and convalescent COVID-19 samples came from the United States, Italy and Spain. T cells, B-cell-depleted T cells, or PBMCs supplied cDNA or gDNA.

Trimming took off 0 bases at V and 0 bases at J, with 7 bases between the two ends. Per the germline V gene, CDR1 is SGHNT and CDR2 is YENEEA. The CDR3 spans 15 residues. V is TRBV11-3 and J is TRBJ2-3; D gene unclear. This clonotype was obtained from a human donor in a cohort sampled during active COVID-19. Sequences were obtained from peripheral blood. CDR3 sequence: CASSLEGYSTDTQYF. Written as DNA, the CDR3 is TGTGCCAGCAGCTTAGAGGGCTATAGCACAGATACGCAGTATTTT.